A selection of T cell receptor beta chains follows, all from one sample in a study of shared clonotypes between healthy human individuals. The data were produced by immunoSEQ multiplex PCR, yet TCRdb's version contains in-frame clones alone and is incomplete. The sample records about 1.1 million clones, more than 75% being singletons. Specimen: memory CD4+ T cells from PBMCs. These receptor sequences come from a man younger than 35 in good health. Some clones in this sample may be carry-over from other donors' samples. Both conserved end residues are part of each CDR3. Each record gives: J gene, clone size, V gene, CDR3 protein. Part of the rows lack a size; the others show once, few, many or a class for expanded clones.

TRBJ1-1,NA,TRBV5-5,CASSLDFTEAFF
NA,NA,TRBV7-9,CASSLGTGEPEQYF
TRBJ2-2,NA,TRBV18,CASSPSVGFGTGELFF
TRBJ1-1,few,TRBV10-3,CAIQGLRDTEAFF
TRBJ2-3,few,TRBV7-3,CASSLSYGLDTQYF
TRBJ2-5,NA,TRBV4-1,CASSPNRLYQETQYF
TRBJ2-5,NA,TRBV11-3,CASSLGPGTQYF
TRBJ2-1,NA,TRBV11-2,CASSLAPWNEQFF
TRBJ2-1,NA,TRBV7-9,CASSRLAGGDREQFF
TRBJ1-5,few,TRBV19,CASSIWLGGAGNQPQHF
TRBJ1-1,few,TRBV7-9,CASSLGGANTEAFF
TRBJ2-2,NA,TRBV28,CASSPTVIRLPTKSNTGELFF
TRBJ1-2,few,TRBV18,CASSPGQGTYGYTF
TRBJ2-3,NA,TRBV29-1,CSVPTTSGVTDTQYF
TRBJ2-2,NA,TRBV10-3,CAISGAGRETGELFF
TRBJ2-7,NA,TRBV5-5,CASSPTGQLIHEQYF
TRBJ2-3,NA,TRBV7-2,CASSPGTSGRAVSDTQYF
TRBJ1-1,few,TRBV30,CAWGDRVLTEAFF
TRBJ1-2,many,TRBV28,CASGSKTRVGQGHYGYTF
TRBJ2-7,NA,TRBV28,CASSLGGRLYEQYF
TRBJ2-3,NA,TRBV12-5,CASGQGWRSTDTQYF
TRBJ1-4,NA,TRBV7-9,CASSLAQGSNEKLFF
TRBJ1-2,NA,TRBV7-3,CASSQDGLLGGYTF
TRBJ2-3,NA,TRBV5-4,CASSPQQGTDTQYF
TRBJ1-2,NA,TRBV28,CASTNRYYGYTF
TRBJ2-1,NA,TRBV28,CASSANNEQFF
TRBJ1-1,NA,TRBV5-1,CASSPFSGRPEAFF